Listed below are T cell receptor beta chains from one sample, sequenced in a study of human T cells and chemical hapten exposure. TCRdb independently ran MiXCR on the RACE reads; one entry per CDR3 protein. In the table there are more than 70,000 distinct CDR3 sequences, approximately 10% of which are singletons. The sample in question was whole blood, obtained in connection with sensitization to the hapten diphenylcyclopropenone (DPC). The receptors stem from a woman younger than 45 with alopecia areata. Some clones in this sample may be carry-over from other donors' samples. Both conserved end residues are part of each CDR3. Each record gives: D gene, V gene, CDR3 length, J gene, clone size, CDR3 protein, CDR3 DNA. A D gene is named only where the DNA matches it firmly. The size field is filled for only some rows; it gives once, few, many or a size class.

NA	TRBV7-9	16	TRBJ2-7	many	CASSLGDTGGSYEQYF	TGTGCCAGCAGCTTAGGAGACACCGGAGGCTCCTACGAGCAGTACTTC
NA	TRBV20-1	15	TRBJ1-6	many	CSARVPGAGNSPLHF	TGCAGTGCTAGAGTCCCAGGGGCGGGCAATTCACCCCTCCACTTT
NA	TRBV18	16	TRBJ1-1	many	CASSPPNGAANTEAFF	TGTGCCAGCTCACCACCGAATGGGGCGGCCAACACTGAAGCTTTCTTT
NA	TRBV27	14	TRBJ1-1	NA	CASSLRVGYTEAFF	TGTGCCAGCAGCCTGAGAGTAGGGTACACTGAAGCTTTCTTT
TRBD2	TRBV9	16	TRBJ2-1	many	CASRKDPGTSGSEQFF	TGTGCCAGCAGAAAAGACCCTGGGACTAGCGGGAGTGAGCAGTTCTTC
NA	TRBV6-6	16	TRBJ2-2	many	CASSYFQGGSTGELFF	TGTGCCAGCAGTTACTTCCAGGGGGGGAGCACCGGGGAGCTGTTTTTT
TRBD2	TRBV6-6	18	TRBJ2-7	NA	CASSYSGTSGAVWYEQYF	TGTGCCAGCAGTTACTCCGGGACTAGCGGAGCCGTGTGGTACGAGCAGTACTTC
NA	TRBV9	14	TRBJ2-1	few	CASSVGSSDGEQFF	TGTGCCAGCAGCGTAGGATCTTCAGACGGGGAGCAGTTCTTC
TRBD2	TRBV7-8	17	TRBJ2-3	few	CASSPKGSLAGGDTQYF	TGTGCCAGCAGCCCTAAAGGGTCTCTAGCGGGAGGGGATACGCAGTATTTT
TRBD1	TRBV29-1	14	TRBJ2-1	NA	CSAETGRSAFEQFF	TGCAGCGCAGAGACAGGGCGGTCGGCATTTGAGCAGTTCTTC
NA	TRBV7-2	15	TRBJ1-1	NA	CASSFGGVSNTEAFF	TGTGCCAGCAGCTTCGGAGGGGTGTCGAACACTGAAGCTTTCTTT
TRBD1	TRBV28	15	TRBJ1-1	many	CASSLDYRTGRAPFF	TGTGCCAGCAGTTTAGACTACCGGACAGGGAGAGCGCCTTTCTTT